These T cell receptor beta chains were read from a single sample in a study of cytomegalovirus exposure and HLA in healthy donors. Using immunoSEQ multiplex PCR, the repertoire was profiled, and TCRdb retains in-frame clones only, with some absent. The sample has 210,000 or so clones, approximately 80% seen once. Sequenced input: PBMCs. The origin of the receptors is a girl under 18 in good health and CMV-seronegative. Both conserved end residues are part of each CDR3. D genes are given only for firm matches. Some rows have no size entry. The others give once, few or many, or a class for an expanded clone.

v_call: TRBV10-1
j_call: TRBJ2-2
d_call: TRBD1
clone_size: -
cdr3_aa: CASSAAGGSSGELFF
cdr3_nt: TGCGCCAGCAGCGCGGCAGGGGGCTCGTCCGGGGAGCTGTTTTTT

v_call: TRBV6-5
j_call: TRBJ1-2
d_call: -
clone_size: -
cdr3_aa: CASTPSWTVNYGYTF
cdr3_nt: TGTGCCAGCACCCCTAGCTGGACGGTGAACTATGGCTACACCTTC

v_call: TRBV6-5
j_call: TRBJ1-2
d_call: -
clone_size: few
cdr3_aa: CASRPQGNYGYTF
cdr3_nt: TGTGCCAGCAGACCTCAGGGGAATTATGGCTACACCTTC

v_call: TRBV25-1
j_call: TRBJ1-1
d_call: -
clone_size: -
cdr3_aa: CASSEKRGAGTTEAFF
cdr3_nt: TGTGCCAGCAGTGAAAAAAGAGGCGCGGGGACCACTGAAGCTTTCTTT

v_call: TRBV7-8
j_call: TRBJ2-5
d_call: -
clone_size: -
cdr3_aa: CASSSRINRDQETQYF
cdr3_nt: TGTGCCAGCAGCTCCAGAATTAACAGGGACCAAGAGACCCAGTACTTC

v_call: TRBV10-1
j_call: TRBJ1-5
d_call: TRBD1
clone_size: -
cdr3_aa: CASSAGTANQPQHF
cdr3_nt: TGCGCCAGCAGTGCCGGGACAGCGAATCAGCCCCAGCATTTT

v_call: TRBV28
j_call: TRBJ1-5
d_call: -
clone_size: -
cdr3_aa: CASSLGQGMQPQHF
cdr3_nt: TGTGCCAGCAGTTTAGGTCAGGGAATGCAGCCCCAGCATTTT

v_call: TRBV19
j_call: TRBJ2-7
d_call: TRBD2
clone_size: -
cdr3_aa: CASSIAGGNYEQYF
cdr3_nt: TGTGCCAGTAGTATCGCGGGAGGGAATTACGAGCAGTACTTC

v_call: TRBV28
j_call: TRBJ1-1
d_call: -
clone_size: -
cdr3_aa: CASSLVYTEAFF
cdr3_nt: TGTGCCAGCAGTTTAGTCTACACTGAAGCTTTCTTT

v_call: TRBV15
j_call: TRBJ2-7
d_call: -
clone_size: -
cdr3_aa: CATSRDRYEQYF
cdr3_nt: TGTGCCACCAGCAGAGATCGTTACGAGCAGTACTTC

v_call: TRBV5-5
j_call: TRBJ1-1
d_call: -
clone_size: -
cdr3_aa: CASSLTATNTEAFF
cdr3_nt: TGTGCCAGCAGCTTGACAGCCACGAACACTGAAGCTTTCTTT

v_call: TRBV18
j_call: TRBJ1-3
d_call: -
clone_size: once
cdr3_aa: CASSPTVGSGNTIYF
cdr3_nt: TGTGCCAGCTCACCGACAGTGGGCTCTGGAAACACCATATATTTT

v_call: TRBV13
j_call: TRBJ1-2
d_call: TRBD1
clone_size: -
cdr3_aa: CATDFAGGYGYTF
cdr3_nt: TGTGCCACCGATTTTGCAGGGGGCTATGGCTACACCTTC